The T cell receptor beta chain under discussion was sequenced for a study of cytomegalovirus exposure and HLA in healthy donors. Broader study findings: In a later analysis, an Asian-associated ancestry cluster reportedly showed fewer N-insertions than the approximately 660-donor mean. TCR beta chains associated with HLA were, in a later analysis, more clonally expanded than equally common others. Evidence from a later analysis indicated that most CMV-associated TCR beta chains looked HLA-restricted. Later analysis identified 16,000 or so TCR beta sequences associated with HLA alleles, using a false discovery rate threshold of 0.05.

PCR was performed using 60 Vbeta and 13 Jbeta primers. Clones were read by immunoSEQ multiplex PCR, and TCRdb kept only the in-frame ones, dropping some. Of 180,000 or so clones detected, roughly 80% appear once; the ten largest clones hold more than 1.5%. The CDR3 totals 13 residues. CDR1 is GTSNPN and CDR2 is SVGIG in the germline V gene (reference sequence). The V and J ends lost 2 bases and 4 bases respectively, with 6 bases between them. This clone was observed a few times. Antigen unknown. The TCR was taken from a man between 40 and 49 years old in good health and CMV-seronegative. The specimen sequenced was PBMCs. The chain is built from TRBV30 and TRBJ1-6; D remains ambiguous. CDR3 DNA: TGTGCCTGGAGTCTAGAGTATAATTCACCCCTCCACTTT. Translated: CAWSLEYNSPLHF.